These T cell receptor beta chains were read from a single sample in a study of shared clonotypes between healthy human individuals. The method was immunoSEQ multiplex PCR; TCRdb's version includes in-frame clones alone and lacks a portion of them. The profile covers roughly 640,000 clones, with around 97% appearing a single time and around 0.06% taken by the ten largest. What was sequenced was naive CD4+ T cells sorted from blood. The receptors stem from a woman in her 30s in good health. The CDR3 runs from the conserved cysteine through the conserved F or W. The D gene is left open where the match is weak. The size entry is marked missing in some rows and otherwise reads once, few, many or a size class.

D gene,clone size,J gene,V gene,CDR3 length,CDR3 DNA,CDR3 protein
TRBD1,.,TRBJ1-5,TRBV11-3,17,TGTGCCAACGGGGGACAGGGGGACCCCTATAGCAATCAGCCCCAGCATTTT,CANGGQGDPYSNQPQHF
TRBD2,.,TRBJ2-7,TRBV4-2,16,TGTGCCAGCAGCCAAGGGTTCGGGCGGGAGGCGGACGAGCAGTACTTC,CASSQGFGREADEQYF
.,.,TRBJ2-5,TRBV7-9,13,TGTGCCAGCAGCTTAACAAATGAAGAGACCCAGTACTTC,CASSLTNEETQYF
.,.,TRBJ2-1,TRBV28,14,TGTGCCAGCAGTTTATCCTTCTCGTACAATGAGCAGTTCTTC,CASSLSFSYNEQFF
.,.,TRBJ2-3,TRBV5-1,15,TGCGCCAGCAGCTTGCAGGGAACTGGCACAGATACGCAGTATTTT,CASSLQGTGTDTQYF
.,.,TRBJ2-1,TRBV7-9,12,TGTGCCAGCAGCCCGGAAGGCAATGAGCAGTTCTTC,CASSPEGNEQFF
TRBD1,.,TRBJ2-2,TRBV6-5,14,TGTGCCAGCAGCAGGACAGGGCGGACCGGGGAGCTGTTTTTT,CASSRTGRTGELFF
TRBD2,.,TRBJ2-1,TRBV19,14,TGTGCCACCGCAACTAGCGGGAACCCCAATGAGCAGTTCTTC,CATATSGNPNEQFF
.,.,TRBJ1-5,TRBV7-2,15,TGTGCCAGCAGCAGCCGGGACATCAGCAATCAGCCCCAGCATTTT,CASSSRDISNQPQHF
.,.,TRBJ2-4,TRBV2,13,TGTGCCAGCAAGCAACTAGCCAAAAACATTCAGTACTTC,CASKQLAKNIQYF
TRBD1,.,TRBJ2-7,TRBV6-1,15,TGTGCCAGCAGTGAGGGACAGGGGTTTACATACGAGCAGTACTTC,CASSEGQGFTYEQYF
.,.,TRBJ1-2,TRBV7-9,16,TGTGCCAGCAGCTTAATTTCGCGGGGTAAAGACTATGGCTACACCTTC,CASSLISRGKDYGYTF
.,.,TRBJ2-3,TRBV18,15,TGTGCCAGCTCACCAGTTGGCGGTGGCACAGATACGCAGTATTTT,CASSPVGGGTDTQYF
.,.,TRBJ2-7,TRBV7-2,13,TGTGCCAGCAGCTTATCAGGGATCCACGAGCAGTACTTC,CASSLSGIHEQYF
.,.,TRBJ2-7,TRBV5-1,15,TGCGCCAGCAGCTTGGTTGGCCGTAGCTCCTACGAGCAGTACTTC,CASSLVGRSSYEQYF
.,.,TRBJ1-5,TRBV27,13,TGTGCCAGCAGTTTATACATCAATCAGCCCCAGCATTTT,CASSLYINQPQHF
TRBD1,once,TRBJ2-7,TRBV29-1,10,TGCAGGGACAGGTCCTACGAGCAGTACTTC,CRDRSYEQYF
TRBD1,.,TRBJ1-4,TRBV11-2,13,TGTGCCAGCAGCTTCGACAGGGTTGAAAAACTGTTTTTT,CASSFDRVEKLFF
.,.,TRBJ2-2,TRBV16,13,TGTGCCAGCAGCCAATCAACCCCCGGGGAGCTGTTTTTT,CASSQSTPGELFF
.,.,TRBJ2-1,TRBV5-1,15,TGCGCCAGCAGCCGAGGGTTAGCCGCCGTCGATGAGCAGTTCTTC,CASSRGLAAVDEQFF
TRBD2,.,TRBJ2-7,TRBV29-1,16,TGCAGCGTTGAAGATCCCCTAGCGGGAGGATCCTACGAGCAGTACTTC,CSVEDPLAGGSYEQYF
.,.,TRBJ2-1,TRBV10-3,13,TGTGCCATCAGTGGGGGGGAGATGTATGAGCAGTTCTTC,CAISGGEMYEQFF
TRBD1,.,TRBJ2-3,TRBV2,14,TGTGCCAGCAAATGGGACAGCCTATTGGATACGCAGTATTTT,CASKWDSLLDTQYF
.,.,TRBJ2-2,TRBV2,13,TGTGCCAGCTGCGACGGGATGACCGGGGAGCTGTTTTTT,CASCDGMTGELFF
TRBD2,once,TRBJ2-6,TRBV27,19,TGTGCCAGCCGATTGAAGGGACTAGCGGGAGGTGGTGGGGCCAACGTCCTGACTTTC,CASRLKGLAGGGGANVLTF
.,.,TRBJ1-4,TRBV2,12,TGTGCCAGCACCGCAGGGTACGGAAAACTGTTTTTT,CASTAGYGKLFF